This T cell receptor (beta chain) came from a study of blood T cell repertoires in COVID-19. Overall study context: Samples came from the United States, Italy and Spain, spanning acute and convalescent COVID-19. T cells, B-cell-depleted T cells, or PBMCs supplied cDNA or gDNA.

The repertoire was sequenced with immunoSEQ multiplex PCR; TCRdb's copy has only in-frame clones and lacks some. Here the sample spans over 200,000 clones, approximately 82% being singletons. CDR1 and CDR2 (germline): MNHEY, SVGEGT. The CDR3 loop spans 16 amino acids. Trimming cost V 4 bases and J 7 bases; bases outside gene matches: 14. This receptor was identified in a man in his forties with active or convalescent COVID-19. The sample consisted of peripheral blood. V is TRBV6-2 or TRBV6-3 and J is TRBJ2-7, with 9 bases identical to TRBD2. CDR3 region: CASSSSLAGQSMEQYF. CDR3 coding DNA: TGTGCCAGCAGTTCCTCCCTAGCGGGACAGAGTATGGAGCAGTACTTC.